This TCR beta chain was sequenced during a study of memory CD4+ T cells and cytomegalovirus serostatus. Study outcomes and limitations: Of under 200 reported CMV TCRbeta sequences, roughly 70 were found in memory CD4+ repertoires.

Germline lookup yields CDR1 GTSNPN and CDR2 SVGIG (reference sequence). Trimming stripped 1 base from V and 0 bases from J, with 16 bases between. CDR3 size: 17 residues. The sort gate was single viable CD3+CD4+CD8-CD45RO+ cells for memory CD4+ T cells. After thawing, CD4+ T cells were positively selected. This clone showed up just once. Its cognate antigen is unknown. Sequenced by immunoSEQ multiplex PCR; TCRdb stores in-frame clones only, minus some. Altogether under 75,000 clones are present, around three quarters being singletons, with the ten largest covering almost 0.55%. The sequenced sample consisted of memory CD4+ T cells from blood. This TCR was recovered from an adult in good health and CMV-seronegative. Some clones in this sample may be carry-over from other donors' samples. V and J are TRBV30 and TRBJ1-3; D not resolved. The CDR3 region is CAWSAGIGSSSGNTIYF. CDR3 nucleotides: TGTGCCTGGAGTGCGGGTATTGGCAGCAGCTCTGGAAACACCATATATTTT.